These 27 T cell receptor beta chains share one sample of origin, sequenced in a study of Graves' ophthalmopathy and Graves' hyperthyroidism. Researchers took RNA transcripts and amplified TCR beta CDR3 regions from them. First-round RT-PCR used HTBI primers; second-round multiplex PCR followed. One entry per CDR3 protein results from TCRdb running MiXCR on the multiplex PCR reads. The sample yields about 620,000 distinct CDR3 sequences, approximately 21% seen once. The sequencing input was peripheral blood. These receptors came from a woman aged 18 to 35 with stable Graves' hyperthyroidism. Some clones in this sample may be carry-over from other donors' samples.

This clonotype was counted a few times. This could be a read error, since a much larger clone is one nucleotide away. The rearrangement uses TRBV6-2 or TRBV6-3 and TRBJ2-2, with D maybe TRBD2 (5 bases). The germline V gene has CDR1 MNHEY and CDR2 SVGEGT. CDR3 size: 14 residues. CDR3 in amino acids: CASSDLANTGELCF. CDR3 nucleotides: TGTGCCAGCAGTGATCTAGCCAACACCGGGGAGCTGTGTTTT.

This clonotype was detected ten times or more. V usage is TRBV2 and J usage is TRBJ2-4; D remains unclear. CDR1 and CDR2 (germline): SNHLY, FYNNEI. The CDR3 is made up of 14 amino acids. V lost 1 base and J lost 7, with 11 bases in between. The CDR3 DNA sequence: TGTGCCAGCAGTGAAGAGGTCGGAGTTAACATTCAGTACTTC. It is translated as CASSEEVGVNIQYF.

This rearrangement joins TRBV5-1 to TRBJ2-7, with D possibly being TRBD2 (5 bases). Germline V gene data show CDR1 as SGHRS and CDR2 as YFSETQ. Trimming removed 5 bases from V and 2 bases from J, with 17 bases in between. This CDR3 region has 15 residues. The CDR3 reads CASSYDHSGAYEQYF. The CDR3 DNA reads TGCGCCAGCAGTTACGATCACAGCGGTGCCTACGAGCAGTACTTC.

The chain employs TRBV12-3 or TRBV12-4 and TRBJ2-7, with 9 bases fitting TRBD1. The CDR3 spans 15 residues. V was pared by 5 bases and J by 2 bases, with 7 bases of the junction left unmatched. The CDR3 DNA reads TGTGCCAGCAGTCTGCGGACAGGGGTTACCTACGAGCAGTACTTC. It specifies CASSLRTGVTYEQYF.

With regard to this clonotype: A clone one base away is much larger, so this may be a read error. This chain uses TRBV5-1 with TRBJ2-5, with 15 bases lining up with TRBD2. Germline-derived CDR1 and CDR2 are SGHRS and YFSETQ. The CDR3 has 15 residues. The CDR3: CASRGLAGGTETKYF. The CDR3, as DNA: TGCGCCAGCAGAGGACTAGCGGGGGGGACGGAGACCAAGTACTTC.

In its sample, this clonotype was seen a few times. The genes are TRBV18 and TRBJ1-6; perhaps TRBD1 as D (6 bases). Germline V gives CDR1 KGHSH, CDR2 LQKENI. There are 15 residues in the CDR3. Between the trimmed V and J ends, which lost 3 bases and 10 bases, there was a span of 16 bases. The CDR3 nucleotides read TGTGCCAGCTCACCCGCCCGGGACACTCGGTCACCCCTCCACTTT. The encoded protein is CASSPARDTRSPLHF. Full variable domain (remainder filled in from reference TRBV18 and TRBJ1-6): NAGVMQNPRHLVRRRGQEARLRCSPMKGHSHVYWYRQLPEEGLKFMVYLQKENIIDESGMPKERFSAEFPKEGPSILRIQQVVRGDSAAYFCASSPARDTRSPLHFGNGTRLTVT.

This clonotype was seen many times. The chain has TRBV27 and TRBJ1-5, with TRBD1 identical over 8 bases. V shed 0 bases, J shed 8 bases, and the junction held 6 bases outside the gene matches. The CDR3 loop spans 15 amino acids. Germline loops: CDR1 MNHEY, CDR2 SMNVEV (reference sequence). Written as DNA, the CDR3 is TGTGCCAGCAGTTTATCGACCCCAGGGGGCAAGCCCCAGCATTTT. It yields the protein CASSLSTPGGKPQHF.

Here the CDR3 reads CASSMGGLNTEAFF. Here the CDR3 DNA reads TGTGCCAGTAGTATGGGGGGGTTGAACACTGAAGCTTTCTTT. V usage is TRBV19 and J usage is TRBJ1-1; a possible D gene is TRBD1 (5 bases). The germline gives CDR1 LNHDA, CDR2 SQIVND (reference sequence). The CDR3 extends over 14 amino acids. Between the trimmed V and J ends, which lost 3 bases and 0 bases, there was a span of 8 bases.

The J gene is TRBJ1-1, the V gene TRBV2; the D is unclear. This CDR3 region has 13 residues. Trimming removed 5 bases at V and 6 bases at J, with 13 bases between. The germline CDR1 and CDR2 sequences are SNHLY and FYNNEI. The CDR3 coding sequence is TGTGCCAGCAGTACCGCCGGAAGGGCTGAAGCTTTCTTT. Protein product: CASSTAGRAEAFF.

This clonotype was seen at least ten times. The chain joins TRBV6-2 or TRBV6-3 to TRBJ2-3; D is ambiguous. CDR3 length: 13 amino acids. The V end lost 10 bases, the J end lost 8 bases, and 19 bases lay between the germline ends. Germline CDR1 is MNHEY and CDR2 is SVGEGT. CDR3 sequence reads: CATSTPPDSTQYF. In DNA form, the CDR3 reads TGTGCCACCTCAACCCCGCCCGATTCTACGCAGTATTTT.

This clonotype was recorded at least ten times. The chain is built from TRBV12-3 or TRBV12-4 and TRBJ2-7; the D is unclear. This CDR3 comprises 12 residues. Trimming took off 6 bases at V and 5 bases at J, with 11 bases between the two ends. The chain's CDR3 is CASSRSRNEQYF. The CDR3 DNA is TGTGCCAGCAGCCGGAGCAGGAACGAGCAGTACTTC.

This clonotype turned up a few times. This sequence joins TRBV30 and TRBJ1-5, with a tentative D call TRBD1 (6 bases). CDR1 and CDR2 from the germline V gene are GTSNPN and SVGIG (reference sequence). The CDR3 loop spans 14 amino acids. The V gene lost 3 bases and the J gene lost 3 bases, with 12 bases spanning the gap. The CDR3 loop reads CAWSLRDTNQPQHF. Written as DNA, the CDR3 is TGTGCCTGGAGCCTAAGGGACACCAATCAGCCCCAGCATTTT.

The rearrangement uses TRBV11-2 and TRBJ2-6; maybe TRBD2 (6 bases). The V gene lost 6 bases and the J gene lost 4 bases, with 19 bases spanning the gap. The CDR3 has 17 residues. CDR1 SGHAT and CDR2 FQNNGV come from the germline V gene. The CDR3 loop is CASRSGTGGAGANVLTF. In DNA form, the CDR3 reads TGTGCCAGCAGGTCCGGGACTGGCGGGGCCGGGGCCAACGTCCTGACTTTC.

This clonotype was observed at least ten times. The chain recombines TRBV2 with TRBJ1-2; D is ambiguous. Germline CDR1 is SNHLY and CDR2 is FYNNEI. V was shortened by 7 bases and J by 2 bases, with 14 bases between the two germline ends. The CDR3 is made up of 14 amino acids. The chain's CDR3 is CASTRAGSNYGYTF. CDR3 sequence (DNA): TGTGCCAGCACGAGGGCGGGCTCAAACTATGGCTACACCTTC.

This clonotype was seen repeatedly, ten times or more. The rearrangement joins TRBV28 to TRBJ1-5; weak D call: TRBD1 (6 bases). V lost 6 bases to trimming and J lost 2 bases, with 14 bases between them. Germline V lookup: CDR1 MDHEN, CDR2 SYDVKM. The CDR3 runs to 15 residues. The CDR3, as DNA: TGTGCCAGCAGCCCTAGGGGGATTGGCAATCAGCCCCAGCATTTT. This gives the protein CASSPRGIGNQPQHF.

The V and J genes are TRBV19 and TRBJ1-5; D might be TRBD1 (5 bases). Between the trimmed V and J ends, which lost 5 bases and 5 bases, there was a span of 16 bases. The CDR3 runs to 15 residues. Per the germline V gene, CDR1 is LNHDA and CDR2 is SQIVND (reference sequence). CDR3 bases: TGTGCCAGTAGTCGGGGATCAGGGACGGATCAGCCCCAGCATTTT. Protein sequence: CASSRGSGTDQPQHF.

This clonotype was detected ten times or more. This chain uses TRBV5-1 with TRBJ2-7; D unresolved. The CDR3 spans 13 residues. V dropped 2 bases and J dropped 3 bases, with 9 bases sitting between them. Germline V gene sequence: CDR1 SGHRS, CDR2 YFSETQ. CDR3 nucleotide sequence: TGCGCCAGCAGCTTTAATCCTAACTACGAGCAGTACTTC. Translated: CASSFNPNYEQYF.

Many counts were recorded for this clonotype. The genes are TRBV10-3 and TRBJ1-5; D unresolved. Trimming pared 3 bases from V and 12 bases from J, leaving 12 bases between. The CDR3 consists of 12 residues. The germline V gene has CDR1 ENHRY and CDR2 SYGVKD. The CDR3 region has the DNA TGTGCCATCAGTGATGGACGCCAACTCCAGCATTTT. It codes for CAISDGRQLQHF.

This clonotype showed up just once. This CDR3 is CAVDPGGETQYF. The CDR3 DNA follows: TGTGCGGTGGACCCGGGGGGAGAGACCCAGTACTTC. The genes are TRBV30 and TRBJ2-5; 7 bases line up with TRBD2. The CDR3 extends over 12 amino acids. In germline, CDR1 is GTSNPN, CDR2 SVGIG (reference sequence).

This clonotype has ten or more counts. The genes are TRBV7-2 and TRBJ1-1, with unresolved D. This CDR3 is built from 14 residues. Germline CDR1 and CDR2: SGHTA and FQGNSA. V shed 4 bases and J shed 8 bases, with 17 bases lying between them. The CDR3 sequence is CASSSQWTAVEAFF. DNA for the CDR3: TGTGCCAGCAGCTCCCAGTGGACCGCCGTGGAAGCTTTCTTT.

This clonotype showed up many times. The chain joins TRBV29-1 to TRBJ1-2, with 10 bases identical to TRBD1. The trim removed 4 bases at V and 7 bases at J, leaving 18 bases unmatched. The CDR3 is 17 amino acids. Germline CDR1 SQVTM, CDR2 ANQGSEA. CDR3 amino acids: CSVVALRTGGSIGGYTF. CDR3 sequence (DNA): TGCAGCGTTGTTGCTCTTCGGACAGGGGGATCGATCGGTGGCTACACCTTC. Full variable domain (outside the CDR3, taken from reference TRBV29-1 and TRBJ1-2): SAVISQKPSRDICQRGTSLTIQCQVDSQVTMMFWYRQQPGQSLTLIATANQGSEATYESGFVIDKFPISRPNLTFSTLTVSNMSPEDSSIYLCSVVALRTGGSIGGYTFGSGTRLTVV.

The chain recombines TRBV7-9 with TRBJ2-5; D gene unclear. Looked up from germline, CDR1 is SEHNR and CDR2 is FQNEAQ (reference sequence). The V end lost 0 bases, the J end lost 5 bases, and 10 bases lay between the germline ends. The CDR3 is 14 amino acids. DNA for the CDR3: TGTGCCAGCAGCTTAGCGCTTACGGGTGAGACCCAGTACTTC. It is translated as CASSLALTGETQYF.

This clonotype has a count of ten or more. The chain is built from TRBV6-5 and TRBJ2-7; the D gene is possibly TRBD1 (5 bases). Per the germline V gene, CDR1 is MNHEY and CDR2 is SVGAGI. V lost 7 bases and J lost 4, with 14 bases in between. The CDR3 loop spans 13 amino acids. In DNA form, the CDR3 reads TGTGCCAGCATTCCAGGACAACATTACGAGCAGTACTTC. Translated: CASIPGQHYEQYF.

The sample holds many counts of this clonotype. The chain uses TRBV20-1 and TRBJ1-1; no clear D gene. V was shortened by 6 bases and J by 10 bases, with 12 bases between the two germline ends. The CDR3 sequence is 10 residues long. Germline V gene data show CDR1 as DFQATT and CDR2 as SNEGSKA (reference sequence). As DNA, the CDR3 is TGCAGTGCGACCCCCCAAACAGCTTTCTTT. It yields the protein CSATPQTAFF.

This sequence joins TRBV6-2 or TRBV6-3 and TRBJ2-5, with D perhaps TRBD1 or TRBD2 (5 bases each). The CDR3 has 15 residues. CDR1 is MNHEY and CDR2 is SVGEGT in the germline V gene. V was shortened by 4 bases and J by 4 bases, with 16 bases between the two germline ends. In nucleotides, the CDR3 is TGTGCCAGCAGTTTTGGGACCAGCCCGGGAGAGACCCAGTACTTC. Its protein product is CASSFGTSPGETQYF.

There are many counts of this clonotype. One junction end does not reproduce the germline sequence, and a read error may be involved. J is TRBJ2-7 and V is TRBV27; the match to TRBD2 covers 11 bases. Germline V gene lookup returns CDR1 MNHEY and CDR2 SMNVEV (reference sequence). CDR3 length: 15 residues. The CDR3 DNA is TGTGCCAGCAGTTTAACCCCTAGCGGGAGGAGTATCATATCTTTC. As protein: CASSLTPSGRSIISF.

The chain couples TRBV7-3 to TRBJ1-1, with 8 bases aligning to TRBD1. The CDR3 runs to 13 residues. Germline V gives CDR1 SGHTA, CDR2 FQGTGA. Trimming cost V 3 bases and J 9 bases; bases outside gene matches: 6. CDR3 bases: TGTGCCAGCAGCTTCACACGACAGGGGAAAGCTTTCTTT. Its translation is CASSFTRQGKAFF.